This TCR beta chain was sequenced in a study of long-term antiretroviral therapy in people with HIV. Survey-level immunoSEQ v3.0 assays were run. Clones were sequenced by immunoSEQ multiplex PCR, and TCRdb holds only the in-frame ones, with some missing. The profile shows about 21,000 clones, 80% to 85% of them singletons. V shed 5 bases and J 6 bases; nucleotides not matched to a gene: 6. Germline values: CDR1 SGHVS, CDR2 FNYEAQ. This CDR3 comprises 14 residues. This sequence joins TRBV7-6 and TRBJ2-1; 8 bases are a match to TRBD2. This receptor was taken from a woman in her 50s with HIV. This specimen was unsorted PBMCs, taken 1.9 years after starting antiretroviral therapy. The CDR3 DNA reads TGTGCCAGCAGCCACGGGGGGGCCCGCAATGAGCAGTTCTTC. Protein: CASSHGGARNEQFF.